This is a list of T cell receptor beta chains from one sample in a study of cytomegalovirus exposure and HLA in healthy donors. Profiling relied on immunoSEQ multiplex PCR, and the TCRdb table lists in-frame clones only, not all of them. Seen here are about 120,000 clones, about 85% observed once, and the top ten hold roughly 2%. The sample comprised PBMCs. The receptors derive from a woman aged 25-40 years in good health and CMV-seronegative. CDR3s leave out the opening cysteine and the closing phenylalanine or tryptophan. The D gene is left open where the match is weak.

v_call	d_call	j_call	cdr3_aa
TRBV7-8	.	TRBJ1-5	ASSPGDGPQH
TRBV12-5	TRBD1	TRBJ1-5	ASGLVQGAGNQPQH
TRBV5-5	TRBD1	TRBJ2-1	ASSLKGQGSSYNEQF
TRBV6-5	.	TRBJ2-3	ASSPQTGQGGTQY
TRBV6-1	TRBD1	TRBJ2-1	ASTRDRGRNEQF
TRBV6-5	.	TRBJ1-2	ASSYSRGSGGYT
TRBV29-1	TRBD2	TRBJ2-1	SAGGLAGYNEQF
TRBV6-6	TRBD2	TRBJ2-5	ASRKGTSQETQY
TRBV7-3	.	TRBJ2-7	ASSHQDYEQY
TRBV6-5	.	TRBJ2-3	ASSEPEATDTQY
TRBV5-1	.	TRBJ1-2	ASSPYGGASGYT
TRBV5-1	.	TRBJ2-3	ASSQDRGFVYAQY
TRBV4-3	TRBD1	TRBJ2-2	ASSQDLTGVSTGELF
TRBV7-2	TRBD1	TRBJ1-4	ASSLGDRVGEKLF
TRBV7-2	.	TRBJ2-2	ASSRGLNTGELF
TRBV6-1	.	TRBJ1-1	ASRVGATNTEAF
TRBV6-6	.	TRBJ1-1	ASSPPNGQGPTEAF
TRBV6-6	TRBD2	TRBJ2-1	ASSYSGRGGLNEQF